Listed below are T cell receptor beta chains from one sample, sequenced in a study of control samples from healthy donors and cancer patients. Data came from immunoSEQ multiplex PCR; TCRdb stores just in-frame clones and leaves some out. The sample shows approximately 170,000 clones, approximately 92% of them seen only once. The sample taken for sequencing was blood. The receptors originated from a woman in her sixties in good health. CDR3s include the opening cysteine and the closing phenylalanine or tryptophan. Each record gives: J gene, clone size, V gene, CDR3 protein. Size is stated for part of the rows, as once, few or many counts, or as a class when the clone is expanded.

TRBJ2-5	.	TRBV9	CASSAMEGETQYF
TRBJ2-5	.	TRBV7-9	CASSTPGTGGMETQYF
TRBJ1-1	.	TRBV5-6	CASSLGQRNTEAFF
TRBJ2-5	.	TRBV2	CASSELSQETQYF
TRBJ1-1	.	TRBV5-8	CASSLTTGGWMNTEAFF
TRBJ2-3	.	TRBV30	CAWSLGGSNTDTQYF
TRBJ2-2	.	TRBV9	CASSGRQAMNTGELFF
TRBJ2-3	.	TRBV6-4	CASSDEAGGRTDTQYF
TRBJ1-3	.	TRBV19	CASSRSTGTVTHSGNTIYF
TRBJ1-2	.	TRBV19	CASSPGDYGYTF
TRBJ1-5	.	TRBV7-9	CASSLSRGNQPQHF
TRBJ2-2	.	TRBV4-2	CASSSAGDGVPGELFF
TRBJ1-2	.	TRBV3-1/TRBV3-2	CASSQDRRGVYGYTF
TRBJ2-7	.	TRBV11-2	CASSLDLGSGGVYTYEQYF
TRBJ1-6	.	TRBV5-1	CASSLGQAPRRNSPLHF
TRBJ1-2	.	TRBV4-1	CASSHQDSYYGYTF
TRBJ1-6	few	TRBV25-1	CASSVGTGGGNSPLHF
TRBJ2-5	.	TRBV5-1	CASSWATGPQETQYF
TRBJ2-3	.	TRBV3-1/TRBV3-2	CASSQIRTDTQYF
TRBJ2-3	.	TRBV5-1	CASSLEIGSADTQYF
TRBJ1-4	once	TRBV7-9	CASSQRAGDSEKLFF
TRBJ1-1	.	TRBV2	CASSEVAAFF
TRBJ1-4	.	TRBV6-6	CASTGNEKLFF
TRBJ1-2	.	TRBV19	CATKRPGRYYGYTF
TRBJ1-1	.	TRBV7-9	CASSLSSVGFEDTEAFF
TRBJ1-2	.	TRBV7-9	CASSLESYGYTF
TRBJ1-5	.	TRBV20-1	CSASTTGGGDQPQHF
.	.	TRBV4-1	CASSHGDTGSYNEQFF
TRBJ1-1	.	TRBV19	CASSTGRYTEAFF
TRBJ2-1	.	TRBV5-1	CASSLGGLAGENEQFF
TRBJ1-1	once	TRBV19	CASFSQNTEAFF
TRBJ2-2	.	TRBV15	CATSFPEGGELFF
TRBJ1-5	.	TRBV19	CASGDSNQPQHF
TRBJ1-1	.	TRBV29-1	CSVEGGSWTEAFF
TRBJ2-1	.	TRBV7-4	CASSLASGGRYNEQFF
TRBJ2-5	once	TRBV7-9	CASSPTSGETQYF
TRBJ2-5	.	TRBV4-1	CASSQGEQETQYF
TRBJ2-5	.	TRBV11-2	CASSSDRKETQYF
TRBJ1-1	.	TRBV10-3	CAIAGTGILNTEAFF
TRBJ2-3	.	TRBV2	CASPQSATDTQYF
TRBJ2-7	.	TRBV6-5	CASRGRAGASYEQYF
TRBJ1-2	once	TRBV20-1	CSAKDRAGYTF